The following is a TCR beta chain sequence with its context. These data come from a study of memory CD4+ T cells and cytomegalovirus serostatus. Study-level information: Donors were healthy Belgian adults, several CMV seropositive and around 24 seronegative.

This table comes from immunoSEQ multiplex PCR, and its TCRdb copy is limited to in-frame clones, with some not included. The sample records some 48,000 clones, approximately 78% being singletons. The sort gate was single viable CD3+CD4+CD8-CD45RO+ cells for memory CD4+ T cells. The TCR sequence derives from an adult in good health and CMV-seronegative. What was sequenced was memory CD4+ T cells from blood.

CDR3 bases: TGTGCCAGCAGCTTAGGTTCCAGGGCTGATTCACCCCTCCACTTT. Protein product: CASSLGSRADSPLHF. V gene TRBV7-6 combines with J gene TRBJ1-6, with D maybe TRBD1 (5 bases). V was cut by 1 base and J by 8 bases, with 12 bases left in between. This CDR3 region has 15 residues. Germline CDR1 and CDR2: SGHVS and FNYEAQ.